This T cell receptor (beta chain) was captured by sequencing in a study of T cells in Graves' hyperthyroidism and ophthalmopathy. The CDR3 length is 13 residues. Looked up from germline, CDR1 is LGHNT and CDR2 is FRNRAP. V lost 0 bases to trimming and J lost 1 base, with 3 bases between them. Graves' hyperthyroidism was deemed stable absent ophthalmopathy progression within 18 months. Criteria for exclusion of patients were uncontrolled infection, other autoimmune disease, pregnancy or lactation. Thyroid ultrasound and orbital computed tomography, with clinical symptoms and serum thyroxine and TRAb, informed diagnoses. The source of the PBMCs was more than 9.5 ml of fresh peripheral blood. RNA transcripts yielded amplified TCR beta CDR3 regions. HTBI primers were the set used in a first-round RT-PCR of the TCR CDR3. TCRdb re-derived calls from the multiplex PCR reads in MiXCR, one entry per CDR3 protein. This table holds approximately 590,000 distinct CDR3 sequences, 15% to 19% found once.

Material: blood. The origin of this receptor is a woman younger than 45 with Graves' hyperthyroidism. The J gene is TRBJ1-1, the V gene TRBV12-5; D gene ambiguous. The CDR3 sequence is CASGLVANTEAFF. CDR3 nucleotides: TGTGCTAGTGGTTTGGTGGCGAACACTGAAGCTTTCTTT.